This is a list of T cell receptor beta chains from one sample in a study of CD8+ T cells in alopecia areata. Here immunoSEQ multiplex PCR was the method, and the copy in TCRdb shows in-frame clones only, minus some. The sample holds some 110,000 clones, less than 75% seen once. Specimen: CD8+ T cells sorted from blood, collected at week 4, from a patient treated with tofacitinib. These receptors came from a human donor with alopecia areata. Both conserved end residues are part of each CDR3. A D gene is named only where the DNA matches it firmly. Clone size appears in some rows only: once, few, many, or a class for an expanded clone.

>13|NA|TRBV30|TRBJ2-1|few
CAWSPGGSNEQFF
TGTGCCTGGAGTCCCGGGGGTTCTAATGAGCAGTTCTTC
>15|TRBD2|TRBV29-1|TRBJ2-1|NA
CSVEGEGLAGNEQFF
TGCAGCGTTGAAGGGGAGGGACTAGCGGGCAATGAGCAGTTCTTC
>14|TRBD1|TRBV27|TRBJ2-7|NA
CASSGTGTGREQYF
TGTGCCAGCAGTGGCACGGGGACAGGCCGCGAGCAGTACTTC
>15|NA|TRBV7-9|TRBJ1-3|NA
CASSHPSQFGNTIYF
TGTGCCAGCAGCCATCCTTCCCAGTTTGGAAACACCATATATTTT
>15|NA|TRBV4-1|TRBJ2-7|NA
CASSQVSTGIYEQYF
TGCGCCAGCAGCCAAGTTTCTACAGGGATCTACGAGCAGTACTTC
>12|NA|TRBV16|TRBJ2-3|NA
CASSPVADTQYF
TGTGCCAGCAGCCCCGTTGCAGATACGCAGTATTTT
>13|NA|TRBV4-1|TRBJ2-3|NA
CASSQDPSDTQYF
TGCGCCAGCAGCCAAGATCCTAGCGATACGCAGTATTTT
>15|NA|TRBV23-1|TRBJ1-6|NA
CASRKGPPKHSPLHF
TGCGCCAGCAGAAAAGGACCTCCAAAGCATTCACCCCTCCACTTT
>14|NA|TRBV6-5|TRBJ1-1|NA
CASTVTSLGTEAFF
TGTGCCAGCACCGTCACAAGCCTAGGCACTGAAGCTTTCTTT
>10|NA|TRBV20-1|TRBJ2-5|NA
CSAGPETQYF
TGCAGTGCCGGTCCGGAGACCCAGTACTTC